Shown below are 15 T cell receptor beta chains from a single sample sequenced in a study of a mutant IDH1 vaccine in newly diagnosed glioma. Stated time point: week 23, last vaccination. The investigators gave 300 ug of mutant IDH1 20-mer peptide in each vaccine dose, together with topical imiquimod. The antigens for these receptors are not known. Assay used: immunoSEQ multiplex PCR; TCRdb lists only in-frame clones, some missing. Of some 31,000 clones listed, around 80% are singletons. Material: PBMCs, obtained from a glioma patient whose treatment included an IDH1 peptide vaccine. These receptors originate from a woman aged 18 to 35 with glioma.

The chain uses TRBV19 and TRBJ1-4; the match to TRBD1 covers 8 bases. J lost 5 bases, V lost 6 bases, and 8 bases had no gene match. The CDR3 consists of 15 residues. From germline, CDR1 is LNHDA and CDR2 SQIVND (reference sequence). DNA for the CDR3: TGTGCCAGTAGCCAGCAGACAGGGGTAAATGAAAAACTGTTTTTT. As protein: CASSQQTGVNEKLFF.

This chain uses TRBV4-3 with TRBJ2-3, with TRBD1 identical over 7 bases. This CDR3 is built from 16 residues. V was clipped by 3 bases and J by 1 base; unmatched bases: 7. CDR1 LGHNA and CDR2 YSLEER come from the germline V gene. CDR3 sequence: CASSQSTGYGTDTQYF. The DNA of the CDR3 is TGCGCCAGCAGCCAGTCGACAGGGTACGGCACAGATACGCAGTATTTT.

This clone was seen a single time. This chain connects TRBV5-1 to TRBJ1-5; 9 bases are a match to TRBD1. This CDR3 region has 14 residues. Germline trimming cut 4 bases from V and 7 bases from J; bases unmatched to any gene: 6. Germline V gives CDR1 SGHRS, CDR2 YFSETQ. This CDR3 is CASSPGTGLQPQHF. As DNA, the CDR3 is TGCGCCAGCAGCCCCGGGACAGGGCTCCAGCCCCAGCATTTT.

The J gene is TRBJ2-5, the V gene TRBV30; 8 bases agree with TRBD2. The junction had 6 bases not matched to a gene; V was cut back by 2 bases and J by 4 bases. CDR1 GTSNPN and CDR2 SVGIG come from the germline V gene (reference sequence). This CDR3 spans 14 amino acids. In DNA form, the CDR3 reads TGTGCCTGGAGTCCGACGGGGGGGGGAGAGACCCAGTACTTC. The encoded protein is CAWSPTGGGETQYF.

This clone was seen just once. V usage is TRBV29-1 and J usage is TRBJ1-4; 11 bases line up with TRBD1. J lost 2 bases, V lost 5 bases, and 19 bases had no gene match. This CDR3 is built from 20 residues. The V gene's germline CDR1 is SQVTM and CDR2 ANQGSEA. In nucleotides, the CDR3 is TGCAGCGTTTCGAGCTATACGGACAGGACAGGGGGCTTGACTAATGAAAAACTGTTTTTT. It codes for CSVSSYTDRTGGLTNEKLFF.

V usage is TRBV5-4 and J usage is TRBJ1-1; a possible D gene is TRBD1 (5 bases). CDR3 length equals 14 residues. The germline V gene has CDR1 SGHNT and CDR2 YYREEE (reference sequence). Trimming cost V 2 bases and J 0 bases, with 8 bases left between them. CDR3 residues: CASSFSQVNTEAFF. CDR3 nucleotides: TGTGCCAGCAGCTTTTCACAGGTGAACACTGAAGCTTTCTTT.

The V and J genes are TRBV6-5 and TRBJ1-4; no firm D call. Germline CDR1 reads MNHEY; CDR2 reads SVGAGI. The V and J ends lost 5 bases and 3 bases respectively, with 7 bases between them. The CDR3 covers 13 residues. The CDR3 spells CASSLSSNEKLFF. The CDR3 region has the DNA TGTGCCAGCAGTCTATCGTCTAATGAAAAACTGTTTTTT.

This chain joins TRBV14 and TRBJ2-5; maybe TRBD1 (6 bases). Germline V gives CDR1 SGHDN, CDR2 FVKESK. Trimming took 0 bases from V and 0 from J, leaving 8 bases between them. This CDR3 has 15 amino acids. The chain's CDR3 is CASSQDWTDQETQYF. As DNA, the CDR3 is TGTGCCAGCAGCCAAGATTGGACAGACCAAGAGACCCAGTACTTC.

The chain joins TRBV5-1 to TRBJ1-2, with 7 bases lining up with TRBD1. The CDR3 sequence is 14 residues long. The V and J ends lost 1 base and 4 bases, in that order; junction bases with no gene match: 4. The germline CDR1 and CDR2 sequences are SGHRS and YFSETQ. The DNA for the CDR3 is TGCGCCAGCAGCTTGTCCAGGGGGGTCTATGGCTACACCTTC. Its protein is CASSLSRGVYGYTF.

The chain combines TRBV18 with TRBJ2-7; unclear D gene. The CDR3 totals 15 residues. Germline CDR1 reads KGHSH; CDR2 reads LQKENI. Trimming stripped 4 bases from V and 0 bases from J, with 13 bases between. CDR3 DNA: TGTGCCAGCTCACGCGGTTCTGCAAGCTCCTACGAGCAGTACTTC. It codes for CASSRGSASSYEQYF.

The chain couples TRBV27 to TRBJ2-2; 8 nucleotides align to TRBD2. The CDR3 is 15 residues long. CDR1 is MNHEY, CDR2 SMNVEV, per germline (reference sequence). V shed 6 bases, J shed 8 bases, and the junction held 11 bases outside the gene matches. The CDR3 loop is CASRVAGSAGGELFF. The CDR3 nucleotides are TGTGCCAGCAGGGTAGCGGGGTCGGCCGGGGGGGAGCTGTTTTTT.

The chain recombines TRBV7-9 with TRBJ1-3; 11 bases are shared with TRBD1. This CDR3 has 16 amino acids. V trimming: 4 bases; J trimming: 1 base; junction bases outside the gene matches: 3. Germline lookup yields CDR1 SEHNR and CDR2 FQNEAQ (reference sequence). The CDR3: CASSYGTGGSGNTIYF. The DNA of the CDR3 is TGTGCCAGCAGCTACGGGACAGGGGGATCTGGAAACACCATATATTTT.

The chain uses TRBV7-9 and TRBJ2-7, with D possibly matching TRBD2 (5 bases). The CDR3 is 12 amino acids. Between the trimmed V and J ends, which lost 1 base and 5 bases, there was a span of 6 bases. Looked up from germline, CDR1 is SEHNR and CDR2 is FQNEAQ (reference sequence). CDR3: CASSLDGDEQYF. The CDR3 nucleotides read TGTGCCAGCAGCTTAGACGGGGACGAGCAGTACTTC.

In this sample, this clone turned up a few times. CDR3 residues: CASSEYGFAGYGYTF. CDR3 nucleotides: TGTGCCAGCAGTGAATACGGGTTCGCAGGGTATGGCTACACCTTC. This chain connects TRBV25-1 to TRBJ1-2; D possibly corresponds to TRBD1 (5 bases). This CDR3 has 15 residues. V lost 0 bases to trimming and J lost 5 bases, with 13 bases between them. Germline loops: CDR1 MGHDK, CDR2 SYGVNS.

V gene TRBV6-5 combines with J gene TRBJ1-3; no firm D call. The CDR3 length is 15 residues. Germline V lookup: CDR1 MNHEY, CDR2 SVGAGI. V lost 6 bases and J lost 0, with 12 bases in between. CDR3 protein: CASSLGRSSGNTIYF. CDR3 DNA sequence: TGTGCCAGCAGCTTGGGGAGAAGCTCTGGAAACACCATATATTTT.